The subject of this entry is one T cell receptor (beta chain). This sample stems from a study of T cell responses to AZD1222 COVID-19 vaccine. V was cut by 1 base and J by 6 bases, with 15 bases left in between. The CDR3 runs to 15 residues. Germline V gives CDR1 SGHAT, CDR2 FQNNGV. Libraries were prepared by immunoSEQ multiplex PCR; TCRdb keeps only in-frame clonotypes and omits some of them. The data hold around 140,000 clones, with roughly nine tenths observed a single time. This TCR was recovered from an adult in good health. V gene TRBV11-2 combines with J gene TRBJ1-2; no reliable D call. The material sequenced was peripheral blood, taken on day 0 of AZD1222 vaccination. CDR3 sequence reads: CASSLGGRIGDGYTF. DNA for the CDR3: TGTGCCAGCAGCTTAGGGGGTCGCATAGGCGATGGCTACACCTTC.